Sequencing of this TCR beta chain was carried out in a study of vaccination effects on CD4 cells after COVID-19. Study details: Sequencing followed a ViraFEST assay step that expanded antigen-specific CD4+ T cells with viral peptide pools. Post-vaccine samples followed the second dose by a median of 72 days.

Profiling relied on immunoSEQ multiplex PCR, and the TCRdb table lists in-frame clones only, not all of them. The sample has roughly 45,000 clones, roughly 72% seen once; the top ten hold 8.5% to 10%. Germline loops: CDR1 SEHNR, CDR2 FQNEAQ (reference sequence). The CDR3 spans 13 residues. Trimming removed 7 bases from V and 5 bases from J; junction bases left unmatched: 6. Culturing for more than 9 days preceded CD4+ T cell isolation. As their vaccination, participants received two doses of either BNT162b2 or mRNA-1273. Comments on this clone: Its antigen remains unknown.

This clonotype was obtained from a human donor who received a COVID-19 vaccine. The rearrangement links TRBV7-9 to TRBJ1-1; 8 bases map to TRBD1. Here the sequenced sample was CD4+ T cells from PBMCs cultured without peptide, taken after COVID-19 vaccination. The CDR3: CASTGQGVTEAFF. Written as DNA, the CDR3 is TGTGCCAGCACCGGACAGGGAGTAACTGAAGCTTTCTTT.